This T cell receptor (beta chain) was captured by sequencing in a study of T cell repertoires in cytomegalovirus infection. In the study overall: It can be stated that public TCR beta signatures indicated CMV infection as well as a matching HLA type.

From germline, CDR1 is LNHDA and CDR2 SQIVND (reference sequence). This CDR3 has 14 amino acids. Trimming cost V 9 bases and J 1 base, with 15 bases left between them. This clonotype was counted many times. The antigen remains unidentified. TCRdb itself ran the reads through MiXCR, one entry per CDR3 protein. The sample has 350,000 to 500,000 distinct CDR3 sequences, around 32% seen once; the top ten hold roughly 15%. Study-wide findings and caveats: Pooled public TCR beta family frequency picked out CMV carriers with the relevant HLA. HLA-C-restricted CMV clonotypes gave the most frequent clonotype in two of eight donors.

The rearrangement links TRBV19 to TRBJ1-1; perhaps TRBD1 as D (5 bases). This sequence originates from a human donor in good health (CMV status not recorded). Some clones in this sample may be carry-over from other donors' samples. The sequenced material came from PBMCs. The DNA for the CDR3 is TGTGCCAGCAGCCCGGGACGGGCGAACACTGAAGCTTTCTTT. It is translated as CASSPGRANTEAFF.